The T cell receptor beta chain under discussion was sequenced for a study of cytomegalovirus exposure and HLA in healthy donors. Study-wide results and caveats: In a later analysis, donors in an Asian-associated ancestry cluster reportedly had fewer N-insertions in productive TCRs than the cohort mean. Cytomegalovirus association was assigned to some 160 TCR beta chains. Further analysis, carried out later, found HLA-associated TCR beta chains more clonally expanded than equally common other chains. Previously analyzed data showed that most TCR beta V segments were productive at a frequency of about 90% or about 30%.

After removal of 0 bases from V and 8 bases from J, the junction contained 9 bases not matched to a gene. This CDR3 contains 16 residues. Germline V lookup: CDR1 SGHTA, CDR2 FQGNSA. Comment on this clone: Its antigen remains unknown.

This PCR relied on a set of 60 Vbeta primers and 13 Jbeta primers. Method: immunoSEQ multiplex PCR; TCRdb's copy keeps in-frame clones and lacks some. The sample contains 75,000 to 100,000 clones, 50% to 80% of which appear only once. The clonotype was recovered from a man aged 60-69 years in good health and CMV-seronegative. This chain uses TRBV7-2 with TRBJ1-4, with 7 bases identical to TRBD1. Sequences were obtained from PBMCs. CDR3 residues: CASSLATGLIREKLFF. CDR3 nucleotide sequence: TGTGCCAGCAGCTTAGCGACAGGGCTTATAAGGGAAAAACTGTTTTTT.